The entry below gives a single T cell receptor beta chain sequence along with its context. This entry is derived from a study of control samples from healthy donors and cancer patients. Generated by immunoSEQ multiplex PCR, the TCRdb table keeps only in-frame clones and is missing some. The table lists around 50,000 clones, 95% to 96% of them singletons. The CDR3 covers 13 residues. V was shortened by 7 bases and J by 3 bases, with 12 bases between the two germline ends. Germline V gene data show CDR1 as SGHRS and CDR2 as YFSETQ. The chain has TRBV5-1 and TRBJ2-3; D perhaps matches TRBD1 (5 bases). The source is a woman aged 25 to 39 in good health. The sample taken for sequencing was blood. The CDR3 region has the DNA TGCGCCAGCGGACGACAGTTAACAGATACGCAGTATTTT. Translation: CASGRQLTDTQYF.